This T cell receptor (beta chain) appears in the sequencing data of a study of vaccination and CD4 T cells after COVID-19. Overall study context: Recovered patients in the cohort numbered six men and four women, two of them Hispanic.

Treatment specified: roughly 10-day PBMC culture with coronavirus spike peptide pools or control peptides (ViraFEST assay). Patients returned positive PCR results between March and December 2020, earlier than US Alpha, Beta and Delta variants. Following a culture period (approximately 9 days), negative selection was used to isolate CD4+ T cells. The CDR3 length is 14 residues. Germline values: CDR1 KGHDR, CDR2 SFDVKD. V lost 4 bases to trimming and J lost 4 bases, with 12 bases between them. Worth noting for this clonotype: What it binds is unknown.

The Oncomine TCR Beta short-read assay was applied to DNA of cultured CD4+ T cells. It was from cultured CD4+ T cells that genomic DNA was extracted. TCRdb recomputed calls from the PCR reads with MiXCR, one row per CDR3 protein. This table holds 8,500 to 14,000 distinct CDR3 sequences, roughly 56% found once. This chain connects TRBV24-1 to TRBJ1-2; possible D gene TRBD1, 6 bases. The sequence derives from a human donor who had recovered from COVID-19. The sequenced material came from CD4+ T cells from blood, cultured in vitro. The CDR3 nucleotides are TGTGCCACCAGTGACCCGGGACATCGCTATGGCTACACCTTC. This codes for CATSDPGHRYGYTF.